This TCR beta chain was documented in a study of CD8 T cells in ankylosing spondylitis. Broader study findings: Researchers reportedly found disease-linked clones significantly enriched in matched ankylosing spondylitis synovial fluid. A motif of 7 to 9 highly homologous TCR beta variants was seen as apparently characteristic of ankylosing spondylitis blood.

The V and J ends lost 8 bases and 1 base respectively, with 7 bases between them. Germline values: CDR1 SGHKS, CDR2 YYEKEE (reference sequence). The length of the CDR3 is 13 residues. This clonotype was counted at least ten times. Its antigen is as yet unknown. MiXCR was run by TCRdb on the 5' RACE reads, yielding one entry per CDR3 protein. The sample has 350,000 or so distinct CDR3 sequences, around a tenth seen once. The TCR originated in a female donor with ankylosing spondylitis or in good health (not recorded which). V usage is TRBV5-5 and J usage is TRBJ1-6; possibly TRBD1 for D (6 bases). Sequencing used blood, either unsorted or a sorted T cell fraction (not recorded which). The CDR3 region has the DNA TGTGCCAGTGGGACATCCTATAATTCACCCCTCCACTTT. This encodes CASGTSYNSPLHF.